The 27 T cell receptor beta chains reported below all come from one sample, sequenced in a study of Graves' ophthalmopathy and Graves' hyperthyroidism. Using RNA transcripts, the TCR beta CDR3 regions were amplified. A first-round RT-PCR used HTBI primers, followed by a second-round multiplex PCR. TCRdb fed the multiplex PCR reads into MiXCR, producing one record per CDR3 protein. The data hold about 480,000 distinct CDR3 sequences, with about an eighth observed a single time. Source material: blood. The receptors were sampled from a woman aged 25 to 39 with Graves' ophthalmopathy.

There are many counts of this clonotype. The CDR3: CASSWTRSSEQYF. In nucleotides, the CDR3 is TGTGCCAGCAGTTGGACTAGATCCAGCGAGCAGTACTTC. The chain couples TRBV6-2 or TRBV6-3 to TRBJ2-7, with 7 bases that match TRBD2. Germline-derived CDR1 and CDR2 are MNHEY and SVGEGT. Unmatched junction bases numbered 6, after V lost 4 bases and J lost 6 bases. The CDR3 runs 13 residues.

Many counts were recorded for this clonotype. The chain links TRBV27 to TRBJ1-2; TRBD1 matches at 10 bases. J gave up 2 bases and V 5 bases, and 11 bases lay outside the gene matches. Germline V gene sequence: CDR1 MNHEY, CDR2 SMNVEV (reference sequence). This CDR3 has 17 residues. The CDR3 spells CASSPTGGRGGNYGYTF. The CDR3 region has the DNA TGTGCCAGCAGTCCGACAGGGGGCCGTGGGGGGAACTATGGCTACACCTTC.

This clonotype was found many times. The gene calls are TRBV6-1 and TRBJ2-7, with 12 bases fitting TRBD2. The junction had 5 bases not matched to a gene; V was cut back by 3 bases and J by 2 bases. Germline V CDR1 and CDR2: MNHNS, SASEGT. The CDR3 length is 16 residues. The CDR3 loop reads CASSDTWTSGTYEQYF. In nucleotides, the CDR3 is TGTGCCAGCAGTGATACTTGGACTAGCGGGACCTACGAGCAGTACTTC.

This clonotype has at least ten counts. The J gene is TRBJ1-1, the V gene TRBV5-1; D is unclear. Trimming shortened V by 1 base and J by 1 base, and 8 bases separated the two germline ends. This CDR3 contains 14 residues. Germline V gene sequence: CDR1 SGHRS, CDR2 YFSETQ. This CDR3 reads CASSLSGWNTEAFF. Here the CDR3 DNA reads TGCGCCAGCAGCTTGTCGGGGTGGAACACTGAAGCTTTCTTT.

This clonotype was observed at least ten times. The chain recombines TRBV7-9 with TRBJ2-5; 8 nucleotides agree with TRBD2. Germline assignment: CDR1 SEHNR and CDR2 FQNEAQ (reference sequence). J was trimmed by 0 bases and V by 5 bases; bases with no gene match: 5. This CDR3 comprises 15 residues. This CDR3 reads CASSPGGAYQETQYF. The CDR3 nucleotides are TGTGCCAGCAGCCCGGGAGGGGCGTACCAAGAGACCCAGTACTTC.

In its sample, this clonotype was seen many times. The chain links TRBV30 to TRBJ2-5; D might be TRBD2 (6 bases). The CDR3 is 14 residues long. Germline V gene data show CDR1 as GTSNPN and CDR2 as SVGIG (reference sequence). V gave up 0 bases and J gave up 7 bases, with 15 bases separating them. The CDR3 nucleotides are TGTGCCTGGAGTGTACGGAGGGAAGAGGGGACCCAGTACTTC. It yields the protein CAWSVRREEGTQYF.

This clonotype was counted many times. The CDR3 nucleotides read TGTGCCAGTAGTATCCGGGCCCACCCTAGCAATCAGCCCCAGCATTTT. Translated, it gives CASSIRAHPSNQPQHF. V and J are TRBV19 and TRBJ1-5; D not certain. Germline-derived CDR1 and CDR2 are LNHDA and SQIVND (reference sequence). The CDR3 totals 16 residues. V dropped 3 bases and J dropped 0 bases, with 12 bases sitting between them.

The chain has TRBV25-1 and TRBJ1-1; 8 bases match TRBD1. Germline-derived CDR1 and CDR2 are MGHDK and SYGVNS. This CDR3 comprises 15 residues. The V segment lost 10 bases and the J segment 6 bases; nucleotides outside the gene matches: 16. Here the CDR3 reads CATAKPGQAPSEAFF. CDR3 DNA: TGTGCCACCGCCAAACCGGGACAGGCCCCATCTGAAGCTTTCTTT.

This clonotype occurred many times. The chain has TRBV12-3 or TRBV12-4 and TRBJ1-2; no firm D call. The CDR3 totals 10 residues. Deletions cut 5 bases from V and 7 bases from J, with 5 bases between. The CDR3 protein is CASSTGGYTF. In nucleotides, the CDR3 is TGTGCCAGCAGTACCGGTGGCTACACCTTC.

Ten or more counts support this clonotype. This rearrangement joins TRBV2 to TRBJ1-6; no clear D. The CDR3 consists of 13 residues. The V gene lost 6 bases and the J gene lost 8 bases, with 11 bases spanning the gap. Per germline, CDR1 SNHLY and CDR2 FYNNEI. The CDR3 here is CASSVRRDSPLHF. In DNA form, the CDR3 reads TGTGCCAGCAGCGTCCGACGGGATTCACCCCTCCACTTT.

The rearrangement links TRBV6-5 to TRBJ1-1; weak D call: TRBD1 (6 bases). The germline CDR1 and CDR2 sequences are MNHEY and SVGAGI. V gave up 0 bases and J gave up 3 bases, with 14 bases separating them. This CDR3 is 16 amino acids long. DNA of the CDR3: TGTGCCAGCAGTTACTCGAAGGGGGGAGGATACACTGAAGCTTTCTTT. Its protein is CASSYSKGGGYTEAFF.

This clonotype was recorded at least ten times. Here the CDR3 reads CASSLLGQGGAYEQYF. The CDR3 DNA reads TGTGCCAGCAGTTTACTGGGGCAGGGAGGTGCCTACGAGCAGTACTTC. The chain uses TRBV28 and TRBJ2-7, with D perhaps TRBD2 (6 bases). This CDR3 is 16 amino acids long. Germline lookup yields CDR1 MDHEN and CDR2 SYDVKM. Trimming took off 2 bases at V and 2 bases at J, with 16 bases between the two ends.

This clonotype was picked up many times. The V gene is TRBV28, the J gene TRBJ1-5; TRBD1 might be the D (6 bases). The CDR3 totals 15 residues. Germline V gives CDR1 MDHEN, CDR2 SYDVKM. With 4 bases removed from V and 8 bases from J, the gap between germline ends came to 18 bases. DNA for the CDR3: TGTGCCAGCAGTTCACAATCGGGGGGCAGTGAGCCCCAGCATTTT. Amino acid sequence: CASSSQSGGSEPQHF.

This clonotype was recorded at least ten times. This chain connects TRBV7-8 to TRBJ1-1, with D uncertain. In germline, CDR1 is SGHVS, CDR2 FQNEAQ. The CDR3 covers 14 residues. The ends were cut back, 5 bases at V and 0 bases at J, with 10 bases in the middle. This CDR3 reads CASSTTILNTEAFF. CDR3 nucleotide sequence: TGTGCCAGCAGCACCACCATATTGAACACTGAAGCTTTCTTT.

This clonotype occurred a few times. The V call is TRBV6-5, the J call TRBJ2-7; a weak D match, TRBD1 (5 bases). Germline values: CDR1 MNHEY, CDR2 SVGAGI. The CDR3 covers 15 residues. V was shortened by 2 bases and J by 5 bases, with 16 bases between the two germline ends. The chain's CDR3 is CASSYPTGPYHEQYF. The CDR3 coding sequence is TGTGCCAGCAGTTACCCCACAGGCCCCTATCACGAGCAGTACTTC.

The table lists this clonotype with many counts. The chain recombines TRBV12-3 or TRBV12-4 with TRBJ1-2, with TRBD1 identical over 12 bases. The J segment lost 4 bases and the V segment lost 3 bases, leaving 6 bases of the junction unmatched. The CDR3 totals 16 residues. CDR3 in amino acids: CASSFRDRGRRYGYTF. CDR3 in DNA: TGTGCCAGCAGTTTTAGGGACAGGGGGCGCCGCTATGGCTACACCTTC.

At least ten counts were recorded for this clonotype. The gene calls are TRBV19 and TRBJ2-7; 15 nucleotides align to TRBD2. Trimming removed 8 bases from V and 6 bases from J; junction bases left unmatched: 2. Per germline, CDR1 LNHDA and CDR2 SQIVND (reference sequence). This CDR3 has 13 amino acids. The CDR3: CASLGLAGGEQYF. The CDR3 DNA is TGTGCCAGTCTGGGACTAGCGGGAGGCGAGCAGTACTTC. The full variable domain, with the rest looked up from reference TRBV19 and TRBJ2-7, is DGGITQSPKYLFRKEGQNVTLSCEQNLNHDAMYWYRQDPGQGLRLIYYSQIVNDFQKGDIAEGYSVSREKKESFPLTVTSAQKNPTAFYLCASLGLAGGEQYFGPGTRLTVT.

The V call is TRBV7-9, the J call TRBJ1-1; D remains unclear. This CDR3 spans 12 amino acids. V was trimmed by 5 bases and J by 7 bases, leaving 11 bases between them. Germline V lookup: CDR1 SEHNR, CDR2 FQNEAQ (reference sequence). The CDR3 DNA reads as TGTGCCAGCAGCCCGGCCGGCCTTGAAGCTTTCTTT. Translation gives CASSPAGLEAFF. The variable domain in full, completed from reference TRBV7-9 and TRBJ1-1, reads DTGVSQNPRHKITKRGQNVTFRCDPISEHNRLYWYRQTLGQGPEFLTYFQNEAQLEKSRLLSDRFSAERPKGSFSTLEIQRTEQGDSAMYLCASSPAGLEAFFGQGTRLTVV.

The CDR3 protein is CASSQESDEQYF. CDR3 coding DNA: TGCGCCAGCAGCCAAGAAAGTGACGAGCAGTACTTC. The chain combines TRBV4-3 with TRBJ2-7; D remains unclear. Germline V gene data show CDR1 as LGHNA and CDR2 as YSLEER. Trimming shortened V by 0 bases and J by 5 bases, and 5 bases separated the two germline ends. The CDR3 runs 12 residues.

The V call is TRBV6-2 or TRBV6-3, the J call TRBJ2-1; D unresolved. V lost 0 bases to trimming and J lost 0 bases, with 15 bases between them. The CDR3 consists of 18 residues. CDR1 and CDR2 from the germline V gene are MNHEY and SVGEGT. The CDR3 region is CASSYSIPSHPSYNEQFF. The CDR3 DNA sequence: TGTGCCAGCAGTTACTCGATCCCCTCGCACCCCTCCTACAATGAGCAGTTCTTC.

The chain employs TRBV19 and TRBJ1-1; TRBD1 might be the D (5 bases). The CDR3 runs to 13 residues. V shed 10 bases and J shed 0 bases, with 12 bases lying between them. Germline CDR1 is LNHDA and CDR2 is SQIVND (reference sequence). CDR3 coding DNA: TGTGCCACGAGGAGACAGCTGAACACTGAAGCTTTCTTT. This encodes CATRRQLNTEAFF. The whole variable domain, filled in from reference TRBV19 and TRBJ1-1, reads DGGITQSPKYLFRKEGQNVTLSCEQNLNHDAMYWYRQDPGQGLRLIYYSQIVNDFQKGDIAEGYSVSREKKESFPLTVTSAQKNPTAFYLCATRRQLNTEAFFGQGTRLTVV.

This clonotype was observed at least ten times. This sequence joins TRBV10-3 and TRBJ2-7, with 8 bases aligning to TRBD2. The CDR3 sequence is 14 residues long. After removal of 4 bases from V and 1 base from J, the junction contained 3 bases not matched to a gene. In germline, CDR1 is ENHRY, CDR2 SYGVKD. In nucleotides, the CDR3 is TGTGCCATCAGTGTCGGCGGGGGGTCCTACGAGCAGTACTTC. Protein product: CAISVGGGSYEQYF.

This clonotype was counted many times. Here the CDR3 reads CASSERASSGSETQYF. The CDR3 nucleotides are TGTGCCAGCAGTGAACGGGCCTCTAGCGGGAGTGAGACCCAGTACTTC. The chain has TRBV6-1 and TRBJ2-5; 10 positions agree with TRBD2. Germline V gene lookup returns CDR1 MNHNS and CDR2 SASEGT. Unmatched junction bases numbered 8, after V lost 2 bases and J lost 5 bases. The CDR3 consists of 16 residues.

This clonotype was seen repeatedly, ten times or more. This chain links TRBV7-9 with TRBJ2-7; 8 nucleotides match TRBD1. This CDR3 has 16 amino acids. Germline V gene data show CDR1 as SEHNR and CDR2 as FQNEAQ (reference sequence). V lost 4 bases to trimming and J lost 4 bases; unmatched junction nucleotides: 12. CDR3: CASSSKRGQEKYEQYF. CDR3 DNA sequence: TGTGCCAGCAGCTCAAAACGGGGACAGGAGAAATACGAGCAGTACTTC.

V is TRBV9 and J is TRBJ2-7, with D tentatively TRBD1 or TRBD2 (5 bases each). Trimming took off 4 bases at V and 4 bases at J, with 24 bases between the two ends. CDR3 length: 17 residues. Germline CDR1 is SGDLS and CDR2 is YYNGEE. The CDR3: CASSYTLGELIKYEQYF. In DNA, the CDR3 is TGTGCCAGCAGCTACACCCTGGGGGAGTTAATCAAGTACGAGCAGTACTTC.

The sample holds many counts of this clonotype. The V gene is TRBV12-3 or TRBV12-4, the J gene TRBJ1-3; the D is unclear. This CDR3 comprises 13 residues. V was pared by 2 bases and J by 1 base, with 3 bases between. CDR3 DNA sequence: TGTGCCAGCAGTTTAACGTCTGGAAACACCATATATTTT. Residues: CASSLTSGNTIYF.

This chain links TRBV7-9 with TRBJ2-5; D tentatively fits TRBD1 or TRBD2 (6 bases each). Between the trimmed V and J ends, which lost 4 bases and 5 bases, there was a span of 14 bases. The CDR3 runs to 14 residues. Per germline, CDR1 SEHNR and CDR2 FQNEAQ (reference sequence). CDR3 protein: CASSSWGAGETQYF. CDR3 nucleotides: TGTGCCAGCAGCTCTTGGGGGGCTGGTGAGACCCAGTACTTC. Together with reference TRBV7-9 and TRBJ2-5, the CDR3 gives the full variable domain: DTGVSQNPRHKITKRGQNVTFRCDPISEHNRLYWYRQTLGQGPEFLTYFQNEAQLEKSRLLSDRFSAERPKGSFSTLEIQRTEQGDSAMYLCASSSWGAGETQYFGPGTRLLVL.